Described below is a single T cell receptor (beta chain) sequence and its context. Unique molecular identifiers featured in how the TCRbeta library was prepared. MiXCR, run by TCRdb on the PCR reads, gives a single entry per CDR3 protein. The sample carries about 100,000 distinct CDR3 sequences, about 6.5% recorded once. Trimming cost V 3 bases and J 3 bases; bases outside gene matches: 8. This CDR3 region has 15 residues. Germline V gene data show CDR1 as MNHEY and CDR2 as SVGEGT. The record originates from a study of T-cell reconstitution after alpha-beta-depleted transplantation in children. The input for sequencing was PBMCs, mostly from graft donor cells, taken 360 days after TCRalphabeta/CD19-depleted stem cell transplant. The sequence came from a male patient between 2 and 10 years old who had a stem cell transplant for acute lymphoblastic leukemia, so the T cells may come from the graft donor. V usage is TRBV6-2 or TRBV6-3 and J usage is TRBJ2-7; 7 bases line up with TRBD1. CDR3 in DNA: TGTGCCAGCAGTTATCCGGACAGGAACCTCTACGAGCAGTACTTC. Translating gives CASSYPDRNLYEQYF.